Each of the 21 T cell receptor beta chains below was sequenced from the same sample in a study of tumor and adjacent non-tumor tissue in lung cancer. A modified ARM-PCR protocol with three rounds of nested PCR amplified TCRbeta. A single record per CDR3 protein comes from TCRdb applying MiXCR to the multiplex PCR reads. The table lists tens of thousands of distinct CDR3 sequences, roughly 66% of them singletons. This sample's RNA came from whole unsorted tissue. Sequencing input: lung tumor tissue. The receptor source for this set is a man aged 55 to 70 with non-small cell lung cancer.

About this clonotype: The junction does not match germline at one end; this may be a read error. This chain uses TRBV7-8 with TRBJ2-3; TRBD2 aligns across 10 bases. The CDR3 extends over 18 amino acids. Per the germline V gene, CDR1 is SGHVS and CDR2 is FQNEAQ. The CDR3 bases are TGTGCCAGCCGCTTGGGTCTAGCGGGAGTTAGCAGCACAGATATACAGTATTTT. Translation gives CASRLGLAGVSSTDIQYF.

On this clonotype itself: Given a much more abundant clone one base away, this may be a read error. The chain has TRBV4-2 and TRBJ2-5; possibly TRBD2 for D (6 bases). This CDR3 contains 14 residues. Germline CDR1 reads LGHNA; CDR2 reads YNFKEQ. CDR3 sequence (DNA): TGTGCCAGCACCCAAGGAGGGAGTATGGAGACCCGGTACTTC. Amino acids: CASTQGGSMETRYF.

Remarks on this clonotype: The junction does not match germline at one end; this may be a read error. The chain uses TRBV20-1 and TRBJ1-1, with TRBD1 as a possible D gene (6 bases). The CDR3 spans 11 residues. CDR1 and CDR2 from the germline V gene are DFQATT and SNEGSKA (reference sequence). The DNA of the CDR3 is TGCAGTGCTGGCTGGGACACTGAAGCTTTATTT. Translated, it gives CSAGWDTEALF.

The CDR3 loop is CASSQTGTGANVLTF. The CDR3 DNA reads TGTGCCAGCAGCCAAACAGGGACTGGGGCCAACGTCCTGACTTTC. The rearrangement uses TRBV7-3 and TRBJ2-6; possible D gene TRBD1, 6 bases. The germline gives CDR1 SGHTA, CDR2 FQGTGA. The V gene lost 5 bases and the J gene lost 2 bases, with 10 bases spanning the gap. The CDR3 runs 15 residues.

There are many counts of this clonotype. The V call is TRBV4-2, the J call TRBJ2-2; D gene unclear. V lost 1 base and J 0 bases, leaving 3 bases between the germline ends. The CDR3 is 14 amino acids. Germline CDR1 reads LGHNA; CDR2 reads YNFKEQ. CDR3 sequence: CASSQAPNTGELFF. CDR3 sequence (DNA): TGTGCCAGCAGCCAAGCTCCGAACACCGGGGAGCTGTTTTTT.

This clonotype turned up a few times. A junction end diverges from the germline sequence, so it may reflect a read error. This chain's CDR3 is CNASGTSGRLINEQYF. The CDR3 DNA reads as TGCAATGCTAGCGGGACTAGCGGGAGGTTGATAAACGAGCAGTACTTC. The chain is built from TRBV20-1 and TRBJ2-7; 15 nucleotides agree with TRBD2. The germline V gene has CDR1 DFQATT and CDR2 SNEGSKA (reference sequence). The CDR3 length is 16 residues.

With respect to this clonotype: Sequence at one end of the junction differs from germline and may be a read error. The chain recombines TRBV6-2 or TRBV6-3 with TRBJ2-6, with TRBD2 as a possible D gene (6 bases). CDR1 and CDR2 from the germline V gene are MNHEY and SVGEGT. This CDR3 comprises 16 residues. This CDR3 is CASTRGRISGADVLTF. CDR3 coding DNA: TGTGCAAGCACCCGGGGGAGAATCTCTGGGGCCGACGTCCTGACTTTC.

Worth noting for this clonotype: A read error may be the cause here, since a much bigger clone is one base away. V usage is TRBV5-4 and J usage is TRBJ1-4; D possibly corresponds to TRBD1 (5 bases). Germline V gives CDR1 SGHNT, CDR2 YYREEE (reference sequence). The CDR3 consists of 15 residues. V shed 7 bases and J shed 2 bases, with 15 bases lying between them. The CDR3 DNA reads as TGTGCCAGCGGCCCCCCGGGACCCACTAATGAAAAACTGTTTTTT. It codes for CASGPPGPTNEKLFF.

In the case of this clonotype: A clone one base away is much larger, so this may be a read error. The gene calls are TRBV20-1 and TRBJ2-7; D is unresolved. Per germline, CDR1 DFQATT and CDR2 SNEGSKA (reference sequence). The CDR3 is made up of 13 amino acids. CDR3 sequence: CSASHKASCEQYF. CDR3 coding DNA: TGCAGTGCTAGTCATAAGGCTTCCTGCGAGCAGTACTTC.

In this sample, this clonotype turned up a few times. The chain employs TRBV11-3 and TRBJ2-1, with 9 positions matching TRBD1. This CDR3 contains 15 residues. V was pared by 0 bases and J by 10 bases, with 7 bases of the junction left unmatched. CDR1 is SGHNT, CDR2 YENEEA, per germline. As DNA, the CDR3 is TGTGCCAGCAGCTTAGAAGAGGACAGGGGCAACGAGCAGTTCTTC. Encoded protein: CASSLEEDRGNEQFF.

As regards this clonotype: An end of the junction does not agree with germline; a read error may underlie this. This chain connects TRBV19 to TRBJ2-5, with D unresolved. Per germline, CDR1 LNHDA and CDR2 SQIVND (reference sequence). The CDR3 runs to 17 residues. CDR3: CASSIKAGFWPQDTQYF. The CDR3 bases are TGTGCCAGTAGTATAAAGGCCGGCTTCTGGCCCCAAGATACCCAGTACTTC.

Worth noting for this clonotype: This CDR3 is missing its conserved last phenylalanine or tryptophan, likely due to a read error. The CDR3 nucleotides are TGCAGAGCAGACCGGGATGGCTACACCATC. Translated, it gives CRADRDGYTI. The V gene is TRBV29-1, the J gene TRBJ1-2; no clear D. The germline gives CDR1 SQVTM, CDR2 ANQGSEA. This CDR3 comprises 10 residues.

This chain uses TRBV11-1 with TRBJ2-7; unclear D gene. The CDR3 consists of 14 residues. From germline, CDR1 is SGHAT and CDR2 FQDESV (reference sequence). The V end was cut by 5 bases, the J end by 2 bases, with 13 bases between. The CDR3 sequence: CASSVSGGAYEQYF. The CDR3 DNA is TGTGCCAGCAGCGTTTCAGGCGGCGCCTACGAGCAGTACTTC.

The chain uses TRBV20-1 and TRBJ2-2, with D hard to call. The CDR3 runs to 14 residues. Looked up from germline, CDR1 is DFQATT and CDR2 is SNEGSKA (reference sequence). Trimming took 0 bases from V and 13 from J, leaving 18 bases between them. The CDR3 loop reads CSARDVRHPSGLFF. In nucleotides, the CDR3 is TGCAGTGCTAGAGATGTGAGACACCCCTCAGGGCTGTTTTTT.

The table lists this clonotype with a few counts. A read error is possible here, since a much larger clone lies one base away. CDR3 bases: TGTGCCAGCAGCTTAAGTCAGTCCACAGATATGCAGTATTTT. Translation: CASSLSQSTDMQYF. The V gene is TRBV7-8, the J gene TRBJ2-3; unclear D gene. The CDR3 runs to 14 residues. The germline V gene has CDR1 SGHVS and CDR2 FQNEAQ.

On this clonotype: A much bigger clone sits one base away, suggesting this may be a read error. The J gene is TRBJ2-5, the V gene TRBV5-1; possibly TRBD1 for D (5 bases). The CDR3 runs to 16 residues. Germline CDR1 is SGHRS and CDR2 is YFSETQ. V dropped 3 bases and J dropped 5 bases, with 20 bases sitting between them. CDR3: CASSSAFHGAGETQYF. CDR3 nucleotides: TGCGCCAGCAGCTCAGCCTTCCATGGGGCAGGGGAGACCCAGTACTTC.

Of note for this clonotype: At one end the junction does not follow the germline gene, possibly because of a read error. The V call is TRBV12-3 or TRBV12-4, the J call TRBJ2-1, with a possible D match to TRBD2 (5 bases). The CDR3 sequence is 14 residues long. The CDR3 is CASSPPGNYNEQFF. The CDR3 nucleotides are TGTGCCAGCAGCCCGCCGGGAAACTACAATGAGCAGTTCTTT.

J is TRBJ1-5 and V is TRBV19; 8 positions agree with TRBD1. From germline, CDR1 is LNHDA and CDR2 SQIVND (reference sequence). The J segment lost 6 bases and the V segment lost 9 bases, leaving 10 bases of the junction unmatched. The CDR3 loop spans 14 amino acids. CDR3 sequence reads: CASTHGQGGQPQHF. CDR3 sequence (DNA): TGTGCCAGCACCCATGGACAGGGAGGTCAGCCCCAGCATTTT.

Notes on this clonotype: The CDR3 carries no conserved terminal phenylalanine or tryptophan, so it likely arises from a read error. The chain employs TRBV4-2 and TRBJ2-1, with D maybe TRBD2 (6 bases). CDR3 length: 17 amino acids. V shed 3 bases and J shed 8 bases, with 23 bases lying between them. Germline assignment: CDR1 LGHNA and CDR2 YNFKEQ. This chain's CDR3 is CASSQEPSGLGFHEQFL. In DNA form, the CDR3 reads TGTGCCAGCAGCCAGGAACCGTCGGGACTGGGGTTCCATGAGCAGTTCTTA.

The CDR3 nucleotides are TGTGCCAGCAGCCCAGGAGGGATCTCCTACGAGCAGTACTTC. It encodes CASSPGGISYEQYF. This chain uses TRBV11-1 with TRBJ2-7; D is perhaps TRBD2 (6 bases). Germline-derived CDR1 and CDR2 are SGHAT and FQDESV (reference sequence). The CDR3 totals 14 residues. V was clipped by 5 bases and J by 0 bases, with 11 bases between them.

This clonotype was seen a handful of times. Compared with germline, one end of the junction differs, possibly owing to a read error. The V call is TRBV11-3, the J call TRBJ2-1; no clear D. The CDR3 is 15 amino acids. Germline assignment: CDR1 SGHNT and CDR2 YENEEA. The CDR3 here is CTSSLNGHSYNEQFF. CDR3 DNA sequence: TGTACCAGCAGCTTGAACGGCCACTCCTACAATGAGCAGTTCTTC.